The T cell receptor beta chain under discussion was sequenced for a study of cytomegalovirus exposure and HLA in healthy donors. PCR primers comprised 60 Vbeta and 13 Jbeta primers. Profiled with immunoSEQ multiplex PCR; TCRdb holds only in-frame clones, not every one. The data hold around 150,000 clones, with roughly 77% observed a single time. Of note for this clone: What it binds is not known.

V lost 5 bases to trimming and J lost 4 bases, with 20 bases between them. Germline V lookup: CDR1 SGHTA, CDR2 FQGNSA. This CDR3 has 16 residues. Regarding the study as a whole: Presence/absence analysis assumed near-uniform sequencing depth across donors. Reportedly, diagnosis of cytomegalovirus status by the classifier showed high specificity and sensitivity. In a later analysis, HLA-associated TCR beta chains were more clonally expanded than equally common others. Overall, roughly 160 TCR beta chains were annotated as cytomegalovirus-associated.

What was sequenced was PBMCs. V and J are TRBV7-2 and TRBJ1-1, with D perhaps TRBD1 (6 bases). The receptor comes from a woman aged 40 to 50 in good health and CMV-seropositive. CDR3 sequence reads: CASSPRGTPVATEAFF. CDR3 nucleotide sequence: TGTGCCAGCAGCCCGAGGGGGACCCCGGTCGCCACTGAAGCTTTCTTT.